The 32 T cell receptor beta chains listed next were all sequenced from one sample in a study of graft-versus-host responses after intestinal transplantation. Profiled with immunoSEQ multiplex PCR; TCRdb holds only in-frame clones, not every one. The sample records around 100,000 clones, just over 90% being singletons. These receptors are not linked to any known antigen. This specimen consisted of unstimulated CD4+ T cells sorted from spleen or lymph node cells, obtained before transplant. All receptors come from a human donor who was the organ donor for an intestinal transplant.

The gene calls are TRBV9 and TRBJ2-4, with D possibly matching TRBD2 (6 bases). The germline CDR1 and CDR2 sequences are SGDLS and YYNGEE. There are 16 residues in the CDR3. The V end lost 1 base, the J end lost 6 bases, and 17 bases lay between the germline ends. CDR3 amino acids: CASSVSRVGGRNIQYF. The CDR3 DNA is TGTGCCAGCAGCGTATCCAGGGTAGGAGGGAGAAACATTCAGTACTTC.

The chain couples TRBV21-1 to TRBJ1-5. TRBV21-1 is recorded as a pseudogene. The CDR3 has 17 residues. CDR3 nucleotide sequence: TGTGCCAGCAGCAAAGGTGGGAAGGAGGTAAACAATCAGCCCCAGCATTTT. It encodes CASSKGGKEVNNQPQHF.

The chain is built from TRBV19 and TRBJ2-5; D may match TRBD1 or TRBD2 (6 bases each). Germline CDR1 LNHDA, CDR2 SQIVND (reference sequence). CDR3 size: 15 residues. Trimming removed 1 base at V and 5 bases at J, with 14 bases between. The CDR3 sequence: CASSIGLGAGETQYF. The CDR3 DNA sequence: TGTGCCAGTAGTATAGGACTGGGGGCGGGGGAGACCCAGTACTTC. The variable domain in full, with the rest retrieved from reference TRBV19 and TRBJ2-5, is DGGITQSPKYLFRKEGQNVTLSCEQNLNHDAMYWYRQDPGQGLRLIYYSQIVNDFQKGDIAEGYSVSREKKESFPLTVTSAQKNPTAFYLCASSIGLGAGETQYFGPGTRLLVL.

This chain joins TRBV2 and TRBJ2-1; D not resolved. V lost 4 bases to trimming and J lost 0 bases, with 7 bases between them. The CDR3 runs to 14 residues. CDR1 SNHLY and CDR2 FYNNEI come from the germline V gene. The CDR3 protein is CASSGTSSYNEQFF. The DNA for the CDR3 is TGTGCCAGCAGTGGGACCAGCTCCTACAATGAGCAGTTCTTC.

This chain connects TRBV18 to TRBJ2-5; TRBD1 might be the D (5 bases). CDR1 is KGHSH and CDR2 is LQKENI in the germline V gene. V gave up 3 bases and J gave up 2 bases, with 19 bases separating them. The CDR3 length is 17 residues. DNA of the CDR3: TGTGCCAGCTCACCTTCTACCCGACAGACAACTCAAGAGACCCAGTACTTC. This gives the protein CASSPSTRQTTQETQYF.

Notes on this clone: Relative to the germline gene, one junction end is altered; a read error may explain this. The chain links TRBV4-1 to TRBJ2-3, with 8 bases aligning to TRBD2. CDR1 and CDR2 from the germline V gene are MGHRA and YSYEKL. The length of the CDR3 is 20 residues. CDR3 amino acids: CARSRGGVAGAPRNTDTQYF. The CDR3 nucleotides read TGCGCCCGCAGCCGGGGGGGGGTAGCGGGTGCCCCCAGGAACACAGATACGCAGTATTTT.

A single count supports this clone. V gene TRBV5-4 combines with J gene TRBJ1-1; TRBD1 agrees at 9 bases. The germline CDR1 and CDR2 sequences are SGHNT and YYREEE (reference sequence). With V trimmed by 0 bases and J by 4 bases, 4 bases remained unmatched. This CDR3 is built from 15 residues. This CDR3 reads CASSLEQGAGTEAFF. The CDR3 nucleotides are TGTGCCAGCAGCTTGGAACAGGGGGCGGGCACTGAAGCTTTCTTT. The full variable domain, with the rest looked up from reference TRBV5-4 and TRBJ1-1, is ETGVTQSPTHLIKTRGQQVTLRCSSQSGHNTVSWYQQALGQGPQFIFQYYREEENGRGNFPPRFSGLQFPNYSSELNVNALELDDSALYLCASSLEQGAGTEAFFGQGTRLTVV.

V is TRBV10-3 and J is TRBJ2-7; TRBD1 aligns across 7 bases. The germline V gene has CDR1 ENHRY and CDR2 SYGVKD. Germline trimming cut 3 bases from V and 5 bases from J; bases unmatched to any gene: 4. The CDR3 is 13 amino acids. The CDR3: CAISDNTGDEQYF. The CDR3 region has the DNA TGTGCCATCAGTGACAATACAGGGGACGAGCAGTACTTC.

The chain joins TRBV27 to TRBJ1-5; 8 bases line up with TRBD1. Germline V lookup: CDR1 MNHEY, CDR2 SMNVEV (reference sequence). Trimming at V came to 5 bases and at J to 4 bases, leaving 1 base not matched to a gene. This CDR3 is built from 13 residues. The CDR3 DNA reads TGTGCCAGCAGTGGACAGGGAAATCAGCCCCAGCATTTT. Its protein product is CASSGQGNQPQHF.

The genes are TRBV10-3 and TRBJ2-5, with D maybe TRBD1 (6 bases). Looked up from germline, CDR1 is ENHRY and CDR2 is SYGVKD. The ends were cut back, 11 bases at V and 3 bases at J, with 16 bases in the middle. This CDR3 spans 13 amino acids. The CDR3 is CAAKHRDKETQYF. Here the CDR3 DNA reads TGTGCCGCCAAACACCGGGACAAAGAGACCCAGTACTTC.

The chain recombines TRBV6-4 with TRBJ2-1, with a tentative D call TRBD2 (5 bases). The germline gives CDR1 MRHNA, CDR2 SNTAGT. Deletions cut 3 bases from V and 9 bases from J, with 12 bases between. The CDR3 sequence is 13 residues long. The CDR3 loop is CASSESGIGEQFF. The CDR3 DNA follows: TGTGCCAGCAGTGAGTCCGGGATAGGTGAGCAGTTCTTC.

The CDR3 reads CASSLAPGQGYGYTF. DNA for the CDR3: TGTGCCAGCAGCCTCGCCCCGGGACAGGGGTATGGCTACACCTTC. V gene TRBV6-1 combines with J gene TRBJ1-2; 10 nucleotides agree with TRBD1. The CDR3 contains 15 residues. In germline, CDR1 is MNHNS, CDR2 SASEGT. Trimming removed 6 bases from V and 5 bases from J; junction bases left unmatched: 9.

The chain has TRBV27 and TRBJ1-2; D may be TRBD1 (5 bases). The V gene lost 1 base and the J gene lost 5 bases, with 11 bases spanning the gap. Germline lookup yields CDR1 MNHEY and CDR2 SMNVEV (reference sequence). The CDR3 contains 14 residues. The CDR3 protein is CASSLFGGRYGYTF. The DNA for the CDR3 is TGTGCCAGCAGTTTATTCGGGGGAAGGTATGGCTACACCTTC.

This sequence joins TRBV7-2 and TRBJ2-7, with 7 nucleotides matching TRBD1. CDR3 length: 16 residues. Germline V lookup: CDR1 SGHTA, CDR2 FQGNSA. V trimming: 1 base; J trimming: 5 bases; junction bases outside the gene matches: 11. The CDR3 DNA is TGTGCCAGCAGCTTAGACAGGGGCTCCTTATTGAACGAGCAGTACTTC. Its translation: CASSLDRGSLLNEQYF.

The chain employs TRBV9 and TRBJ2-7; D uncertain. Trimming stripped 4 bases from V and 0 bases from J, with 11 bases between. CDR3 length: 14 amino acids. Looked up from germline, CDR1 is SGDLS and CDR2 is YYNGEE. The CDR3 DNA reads TGTGCCAGCAGCCAGACGACGGGCTCCTACGAGCAGTACTTC. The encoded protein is CASSQTTGSYEQYF.

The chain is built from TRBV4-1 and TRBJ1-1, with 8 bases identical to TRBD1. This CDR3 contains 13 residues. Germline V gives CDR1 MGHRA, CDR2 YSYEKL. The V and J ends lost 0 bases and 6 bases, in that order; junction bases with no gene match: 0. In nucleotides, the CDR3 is TGCGCCAGCAGCCAAGAACAGGGGGCTGAAGCTTTCTTT. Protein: CASSQEQGAEAFF.

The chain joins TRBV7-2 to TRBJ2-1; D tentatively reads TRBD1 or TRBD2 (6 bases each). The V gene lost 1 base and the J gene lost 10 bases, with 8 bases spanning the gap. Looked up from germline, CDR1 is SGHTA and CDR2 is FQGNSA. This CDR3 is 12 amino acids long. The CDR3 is CASSLEGGEQFF. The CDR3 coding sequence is TGTGCCAGCAGCTTAGAGGGGGGAGAGCAGTTCTTC.

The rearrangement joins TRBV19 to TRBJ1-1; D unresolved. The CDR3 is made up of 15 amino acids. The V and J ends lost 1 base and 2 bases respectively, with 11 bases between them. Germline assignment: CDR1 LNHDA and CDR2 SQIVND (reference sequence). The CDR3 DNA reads TGTGCCAGTAGTATAGTAGTGGACCCCAACACTGAAGCTTTCTTT. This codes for CASSIVVDPNTEAFF.

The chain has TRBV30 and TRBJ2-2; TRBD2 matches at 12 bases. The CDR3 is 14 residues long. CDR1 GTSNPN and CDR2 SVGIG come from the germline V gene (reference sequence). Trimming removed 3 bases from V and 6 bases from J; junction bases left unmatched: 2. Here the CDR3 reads CAWRGLAGAGELFF. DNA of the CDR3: TGTGCCTGGAGGGGACTAGCGGGCGCCGGGGAGCTGTTTTTT. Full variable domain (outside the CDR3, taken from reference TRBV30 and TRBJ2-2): SQTIHQWPATLVQPVGSPLSLECTVEGTSNPNLYWYRQAAGRGLQLLFYSVGIGQISSEVPQNLSASRPQDRQFILSSKKLLLSDSGFYLCAWRGLAGAGELFFGEGSRLTVL.

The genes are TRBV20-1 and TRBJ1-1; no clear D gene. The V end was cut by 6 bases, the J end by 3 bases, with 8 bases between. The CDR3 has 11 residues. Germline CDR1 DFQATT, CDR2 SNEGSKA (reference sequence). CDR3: CSARGYTEAFF. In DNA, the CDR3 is TGCAGTGCCCGAGGGTACACTGAAGCTTTCTTT.

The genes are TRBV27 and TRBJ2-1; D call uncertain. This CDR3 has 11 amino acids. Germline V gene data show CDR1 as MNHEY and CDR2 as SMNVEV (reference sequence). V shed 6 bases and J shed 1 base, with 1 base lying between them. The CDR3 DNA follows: TGTGCCAGCAGGTCCTACAATGAGCAGTTCTTC. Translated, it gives CASRSYNEQFF.

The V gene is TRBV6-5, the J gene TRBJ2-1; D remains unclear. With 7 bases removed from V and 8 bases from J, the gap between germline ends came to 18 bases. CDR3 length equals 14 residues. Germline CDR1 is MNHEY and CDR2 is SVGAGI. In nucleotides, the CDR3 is TGTGCCAGCAAATTTTCCCCCCTATCCGATGAGCAGTTCTTC. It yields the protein CASKFSPLSDEQFF.

For the CDR3, the DNA is TGCGCCAGCAGTCAATCGTCATATCGGAAATACACTGTCCGTAAAACCTACAATGAGCAGTTCTTC. Amino acid sequence: CASSQSSYRKYTVRKTYNEQFF. V gene TRBV23-1 combines with J gene TRBJ2-1; unclear D gene. TRBV23-1 is filed as an ORF, its function uncertain. Trimming left V 0 bases short and J 2 bases short, with 29 bases between. The CDR3 has 22 amino acids.

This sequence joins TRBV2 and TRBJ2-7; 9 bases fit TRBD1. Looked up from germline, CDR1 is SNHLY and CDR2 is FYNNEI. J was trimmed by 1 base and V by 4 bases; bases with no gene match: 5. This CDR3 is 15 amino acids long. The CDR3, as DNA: TGTGCCAGCAGTGGGCTGGGGACAGGGTCCTACGAGCAGTACTTC. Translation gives CASSGLGTGSYEQYF.

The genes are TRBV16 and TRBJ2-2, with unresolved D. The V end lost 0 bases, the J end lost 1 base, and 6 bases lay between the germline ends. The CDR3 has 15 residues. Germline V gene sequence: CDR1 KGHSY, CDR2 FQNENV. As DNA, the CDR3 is TGTGCCAGCAGCCAATCGACTGTGAACACCGGGGAGCTGTTTTTT. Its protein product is CASSQSTVNTGELFF.

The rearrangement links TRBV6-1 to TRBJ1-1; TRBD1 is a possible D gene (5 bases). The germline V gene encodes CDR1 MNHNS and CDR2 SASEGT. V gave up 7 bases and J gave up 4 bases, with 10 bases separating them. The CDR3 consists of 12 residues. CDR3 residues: CASTGWGTEAFF. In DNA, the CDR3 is TGTGCCAGCACAGGGTGGGGCACTGAAGCTTTCTTT.

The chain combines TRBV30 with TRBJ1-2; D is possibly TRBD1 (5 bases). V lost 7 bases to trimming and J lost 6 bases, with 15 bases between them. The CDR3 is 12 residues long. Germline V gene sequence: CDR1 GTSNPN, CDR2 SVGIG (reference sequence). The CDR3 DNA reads TGTGCCTTCTTAAGGGGAGGTGATGGCTACACCTTC. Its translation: CAFLRGGDGYTF.

The CDR3 region is CAWGRDAPNTGELFF. The CDR3 DNA follows: TGTGCCTGGGGAAGGGACGCTCCGAACACCGGGGAGCTGTTTTTT. V gene TRBV30 combines with J gene TRBJ2-2; tentatively, D is TRBD1 or TRBD2 (5 bases each). Per germline, CDR1 GTSNPN and CDR2 SVGIG (reference sequence). Between the trimmed V and J ends, which lost 5 bases and 0 bases, there was a span of 13 bases. The length of the CDR3 is 15 residues.

CDR3 sequence: CASSLGGTSGSFFF. In DNA, the CDR3 is TGTGCCAGCAGCTTAGGGGGGACTAGCGGGAGCTTTTTCTTC. This chain joins TRBV7-9 and TRBJ2-1; 14 nucleotides line up with TRBD2. V gave up 1 base and J gave up 16 bases; unmatched junction bases: 6. The germline gives CDR1 SEHNR, CDR2 FQNEAQ (reference sequence). This CDR3 is built from 14 residues.

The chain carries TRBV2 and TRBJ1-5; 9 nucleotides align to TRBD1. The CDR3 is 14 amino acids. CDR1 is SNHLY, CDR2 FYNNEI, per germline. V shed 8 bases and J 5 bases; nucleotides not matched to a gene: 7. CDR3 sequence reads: CASHRGPGDQPQHF. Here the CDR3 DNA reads TGTGCCAGCCACAGGGGGCCCGGGGATCAGCCCCAGCATTTT.

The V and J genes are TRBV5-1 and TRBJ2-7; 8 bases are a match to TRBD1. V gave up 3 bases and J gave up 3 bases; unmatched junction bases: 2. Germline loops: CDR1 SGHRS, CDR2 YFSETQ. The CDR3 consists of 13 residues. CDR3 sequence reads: CASSSGQGYEQYF. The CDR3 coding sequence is TGCGCCAGCAGCTCTGGACAGGGCTACGAGCAGTACTTC.

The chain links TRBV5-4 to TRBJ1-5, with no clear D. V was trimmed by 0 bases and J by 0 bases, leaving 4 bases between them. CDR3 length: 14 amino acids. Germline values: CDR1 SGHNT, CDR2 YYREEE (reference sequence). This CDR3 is CASSLAYSNQPQHF. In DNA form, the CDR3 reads TGTGCCAGCAGCTTGGCCTATAGCAATCAGCCCCAGCATTTT.